What follows describes a single T cell receptor beta chain. From germline, CDR1 is SEHNR and CDR2 FQNEAQ (reference sequence). The V gene lost 1 base and the J gene lost 7 bases, with 11 bases spanning the gap. This CDR3 is built from 15 residues. PCR used 60 Vbeta primers and 13 Jbeta primers. The method was immunoSEQ multiplex PCR; TCRdb's version includes in-frame clones alone and lacks a portion of them. The profile shows 85,000 to 130,000 clones, about 75% of them singletons. The entry originates in a study of cytomegalovirus exposure and HLA in healthy donors. The specimen sequenced was PBMCs. The V gene is TRBV7-9, the J gene TRBJ1-6; maybe TRBD1 (6 bases). This receptor was obtained from a man aged 55 to 70 in good health and CMV-seropositive. The CDR3 DNA reads TGTGCCAGCAGCTTAGGGGGGGGGCGGAATTCACCCCTCCACTTT. Amino acid sequence: CASSLGGGRNSPLHF.